This T cell receptor (beta chain) was observed in a study of chemoradiotherapy in HPV16-positive cancers. The CDR3 consists of 15 residues. V lost 1 base and J 1 base, leaving 10 bases between the germline ends. Germline V CDR1 and CDR2: SGHTA, FQGTGA. This clone appeared a few times. No antigen is known for it. Assay used: immunoSEQ multiplex PCR; TCRdb lists only in-frame clones, some missing. The sample records approximately 12,000 clones, more than 60% being singletons. Points from the study as a whole: Better recurrence-free survival went with HPV-responsive T-cell expansion in HPV16-positive patients. Candidate HPV-specific clones and E7-related TCR motifs grew in tumor during treatment. The functional HPV-specific definition rests on just a couple of HPV16-positive patients.

J is TRBJ2-5 and V is TRBV7-3; D is possibly TRBD1 or TRBD2 (5 bases each). The sequence came from a human donor with HPV-associated anogenital cancer. This material was acquired from a patient who underwent chemoradiotherapy. The CDR3 DNA reads TGTGCCAGCAGCTTAAGTATCGGGGCCCAAGAGACCCAGTACTTC. It specifies CASSLSIGAQETQYF.